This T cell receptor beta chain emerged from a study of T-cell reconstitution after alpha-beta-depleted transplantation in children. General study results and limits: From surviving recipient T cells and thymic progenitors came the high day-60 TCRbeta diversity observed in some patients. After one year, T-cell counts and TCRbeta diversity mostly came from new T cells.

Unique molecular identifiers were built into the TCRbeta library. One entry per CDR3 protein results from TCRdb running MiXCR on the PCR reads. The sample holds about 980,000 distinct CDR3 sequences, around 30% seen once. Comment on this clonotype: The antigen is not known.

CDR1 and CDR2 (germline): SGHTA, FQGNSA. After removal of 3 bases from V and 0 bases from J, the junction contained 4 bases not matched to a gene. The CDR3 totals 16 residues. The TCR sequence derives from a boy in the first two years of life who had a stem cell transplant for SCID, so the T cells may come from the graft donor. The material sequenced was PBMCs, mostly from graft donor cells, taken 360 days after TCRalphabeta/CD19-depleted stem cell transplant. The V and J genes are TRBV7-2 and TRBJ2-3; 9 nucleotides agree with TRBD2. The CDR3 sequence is CASSFGLATSTDTQYF. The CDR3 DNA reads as TGTGCCAGCAGCTTCGGACTAGCGACTAGCACAGATACGCAGTATTTT.